The rows below give T cell receptor beta chains drawn from one sample of a study of control samples from healthy donors and cancer patients. The protocol was immunoSEQ multiplex PCR, while the TCRdb copy is restricted to in-frame clones and leaves out a portion. The profile shows about 79,000 clones, 93% of them singletons. Material: PBMCs. The source is a woman aged 40 to 50 with lung cancer. Each CDR3 is given with its conserved first and last residue. A D gene is named only where the DNA matches it firmly.

V: TRBV5-1
D: NA
J: TRBJ1-5
DNA: TGCGCCAGCAGCTTGGGACCGACAGATCAGCCCCAGCATTTT
CDR3: CASSLGPTDQPQHF

V: TRBV5-1
D: NA
J: TRBJ2-7
DNA: TGCGCCAGCAGCCCACAGGGCTACGAGCAGTACTTC
CDR3: CASSPQGYEQYF

V: TRBV6-5
D: NA
J: TRBJ2-2
DNA: TGTGCCAGCAGTTACGTTGCAGGGTTGACCGGGGAGCTGTTTTTT
CDR3: CASSYVAGLTGELFF

V: TRBV9
D: TRBD1
J: TRBJ2-7
DNA: TGTGCCAGCAGCGGGGGACAGGGGGCATCCTACGAGCAGTACTTC
CDR3: CASSGGQGASYEQYF

V: TRBV9
D: NA
J: TRBJ2-7
DNA: TGTGCCAGCAGCGTAGGATCCGGGATTGACGAGCAGTACTTC
CDR3: CASSVGSGIDEQYF

V: TRBV6-1
D: NA
J: TRBJ1-5
DNA: TGTGCCAGCAGTGAAGCACAGGGTCCCTCTGTTCAGCCCCAGCATTTT
CDR3: CASSEAQGPSVQPQHF

V: TRBV7-8
D: NA
J: TRBJ1-6
DNA: TGTGCCAGCAGCAATCCCATGACCGGAACAGGCTTGTTTTCACCCCTCCACTTT
CDR3: CASSNPMTGTGLFSPLHF

V: TRBV30
D: NA
J: TRBJ1-2
DNA: TGTGCCTGGAGTCCATTGACCGTGAGTGGCTACACCTTC
CDR3: CAWSPLTVSGYTF

V: TRBV5-4
D: NA
J: TRBJ1-4
DNA: TGTGCCAGCAGCCCCGGACATGGAACTAATGAAAAACTGTTTTTT
CDR3: CASSPGHGTNEKLFF

V: TRBV9
D: TRBD2
J: TRBJ2-1
DNA: TGTGCCAGCAGCTCGCGACTAGCGGGGACATACAATGAGCAGTTCTTC
CDR3: CASSSRLAGTYNEQFF